This T cell receptor beta chain was sequenced during a study of breast tumors, draining lymph nodes, adjacent tissues. Each CDR3 protein is one row after TCRdb ran MiXCR on the multiplex PCR reads. The sample carries over 200,000 distinct CDR3 sequences, about 34% recorded once. Samples came from axillary lymph nodes draining the breast cancer. There are many counts of this clonotype. No antigen is known for it. Study conclusions and caveats: Data fit most tumor T cells coming from lymph node, expanding in tumor. Tumor T cell lymph node origin was a supported hypothesis, not proven. Tumor TCR diversity was below lymph nodes but above nontumor tissue. Tumor and nontumor repertoires were significantly more similar in luminal-like than in basal-like breast cancer.

The clonotype comes from a female donor with breast cancer. Some clones in this sample may be carry-over from other donors' samples. The sequenced sample was axillary lymph node tissue.

The CDR3 reads CSARVQGTYEQYF. CDR3 DNA sequence: TGCAGTGCTAGAGTGCAGGGCACCTACGAGCAGTACTTC. J is TRBJ2-7 and V is TRBV20-1; D may be TRBD1 (5 bases). The CDR3 sequence is 13 residues long. Germline V gene data show CDR1 as DFQATT and CDR2 as SNEGSKA (reference sequence). Trimming left V 1 base short and J 2 bases short, with 9 bases between.